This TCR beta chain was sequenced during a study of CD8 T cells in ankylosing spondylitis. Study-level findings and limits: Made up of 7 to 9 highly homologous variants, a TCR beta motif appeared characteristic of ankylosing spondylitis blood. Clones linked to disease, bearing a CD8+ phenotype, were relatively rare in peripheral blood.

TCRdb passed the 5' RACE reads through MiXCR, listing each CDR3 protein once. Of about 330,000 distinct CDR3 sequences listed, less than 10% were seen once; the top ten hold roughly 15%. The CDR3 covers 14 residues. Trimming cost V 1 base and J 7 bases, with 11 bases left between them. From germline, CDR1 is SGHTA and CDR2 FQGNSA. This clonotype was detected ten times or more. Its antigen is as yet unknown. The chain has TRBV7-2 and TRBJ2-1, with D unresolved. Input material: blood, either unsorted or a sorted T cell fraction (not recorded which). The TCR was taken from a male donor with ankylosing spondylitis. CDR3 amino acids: CASSLDQAANEQFF. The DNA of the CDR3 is TGTGCCAGCAGCTTAGATCAGGCCGCTAATGAGCAGTTCTTC.